A single sample is the source of the 27 T cell receptor beta chains below, sequenced in a study of OX40 agonist ivuxolimab in advanced cancers. Clones were sequenced by immunoSEQ multiplex PCR, and TCRdb holds only the in-frame ones, with some missing. The sample includes around 54,000 clones, 75% to 95% of them seen just once. This specimen was CD4+ or CD8+ T cells sorted from blood, taken in a trial of the OX40 agonist ivuxolimab. All receptors derive from an adult with an advanced solid tumor such as melanoma, head and neck, liver or kidney cancer.

The CDR3 spells CASRDTTLQETQYF. As DNA, the CDR3 is TGTGCCAGCCGGGACACAACCCTCCAAGAGACCCAGTACTTC. The V and J genes are TRBV10-3 and TRBJ2-5; tentatively, D is TRBD1 (6 bases). The CDR3 has 14 amino acids. V was shortened by 10 bases and J by 1 base, with 16 bases between the two germline ends. Germline loops: CDR1 ENHRY, CDR2 SYGVKD.

The V call is TRBV28, the J call TRBJ2-2; weak D call: TRBD1 (7 bases). Trimming stripped 4 bases from V and 3 bases from J, with 12 bases between. This CDR3 has 15 residues. The germline V gene has CDR1 MDHEN and CDR2 SYDVKM. The DNA of the CDR3 is TGTGCCAGCAGTTATGGAGGGGGCTACACCGGGGAGCTGTTTTTT. Translated, it gives CASSYGGGYTGELFF.

This clone was seen once. The chain is built from TRBV7-9 and TRBJ2-2; 9 bases agree with TRBD2. V was clipped by 2 bases and J by 3 bases; unmatched bases: 10. The length of the CDR3 is 18 residues. Germline-derived CDR1 and CDR2 are SEHNR and FQNEAQ (reference sequence). The CDR3 spells CASSLNLRTSVDTGELFF. In DNA, the CDR3 is TGTGCCAGCAGCTTAAACCTACGGACTAGCGTCGACACCGGGGAGCTGTTTTTT.

The rearrangement links TRBV25-1 to TRBJ1-1, with a possible D match to TRBD1 (5 bases). From germline, CDR1 is MGHDK and CDR2 SYGVNS. V lost 4 bases and J 1 base, leaving 13 bases between the germline ends. The CDR3 extends over 15 amino acids. CDR3 coding DNA: TGTGCCAGCAGTGTAATAGGGGCCCAGAACACTGAAGCTTTCTTT. As protein: CASSVIGAQNTEAFF.

The V call is TRBV5-6, the J call TRBJ1-5; D gene unclear. Germline lookup yields CDR1 SGHDT and CDR2 YYEEEE. This CDR3 spans 13 amino acids. Trimming took off 1 base at V and 6 bases at J, with 8 bases between the two ends. The CDR3 DNA reads as TGTGCCAGCAGCTTGTTCCGTGGTCAGCCCCAGCATTTT. Its protein product is CASSLFRGQPQHF.

This chain uses TRBV19 with TRBJ2-7; perhaps TRBD1 as D (5 bases). Trimming removed 7 bases at V and 4 bases at J, with 8 bases between. The CDR3 has 11 residues. Germline V gene sequence: CDR1 LNHDA, CDR2 SQIVND (reference sequence). CDR3 in amino acids: CASMQGYEQYF. The CDR3 region has the DNA TGTGCCAGTATGCAGGGATACGAGCAGTACTTC.

The genes are TRBV6-6 and TRBJ2-7, with TRBD1 matching 8 bases. J was trimmed by 1 base and V by 3 bases; bases with no gene match: 5. Germline CDR1 MNHNY, CDR2 SVGAGI (reference sequence). The CDR3 is made up of 15 amino acids. In DNA, the CDR3 is TGTGCCAGCAGTTATCGGACAGGGAGGTCCTACGAGCAGTACTTC. It yields the protein CASSYRTGRSYEQYF.

The chain recombines TRBV7-3 with TRBJ2-7; the D gene is possibly TRBD1 (6 bases). There are 14 residues in the CDR3. Trimming left V 5 bases short and J 2 bases short, with 13 bases between. Germline V gives CDR1 SGHTA, CDR2 FQGTGA. This chain's CDR3 is CASSPGESTYEQYF. In DNA form, the CDR3 reads TGTGCCAGCAGCCCAGGGGAGTCTACCTACGAGCAGTACTTC.

V usage is TRBV5-4 and J usage is TRBJ1-2; no clear D. Germline V lookup: CDR1 SGHNT, CDR2 YYREEE (reference sequence). Trimming removed 3 bases from V and 7 bases from J, with 7 bases in between. This CDR3 has 11 amino acids. CDR3 nucleotides: TGTGCCAGCAGCTACCCATCTGGCTACACCTTC. Protein sequence: CASSYPSGYTF.

The CDR3 sequence is CASQFDKLNTEAFF. For the CDR3, the DNA is TGTGCCAGCCAATTTGACAAACTGAACACTGAAGCTTTCTTT. The chain couples TRBV18 to TRBJ1-1, with unresolved D. Germline values: CDR1 KGHSH, CDR2 LQKENI. The V end lost 8 bases, the J end lost 0 bases, and 13 bases lay between the germline ends. CDR3 length: 14 residues. The full variable domain, in which reference TRBV18 and TRBJ1-1 provide the parts outside the CDR3, is NAGVMQNPRHLVRRRGQEARLRCSPMKGHSHVYWYRQLPEEGLKFMVYLQKENIIDESGMPKERFSAEFPKEGPSILRIQQVVRGDSAAYFCASQFDKLNTEAFFGQGTRLTVV.

The gene calls are TRBV6-1 and TRBJ2-7, with a tentative D call TRBD2 (5 bases). Trimming removed 1 base from V and 3 bases from J, with 16 bases in between. The CDR3 covers 16 residues. CDR1 is MNHNS and CDR2 is SASEGT in the germline V gene. CDR3 sequence (DNA): TGTGCCAGCAGTGAAGGGGTCACCGGGGTGCTCTACGAGCAGTACTTC. Protein product: CASSEGVTGVLYEQYF.

This chain uses TRBV28 with TRBJ2-7; 7 bases match TRBD1. Losses at the gene ends were 6 bases for V and 1 base for J; bases not matched to a gene: 12. Germline CDR1 and CDR2: MDHEN and SYDVKM. The CDR3 is 16 amino acids. CDR3 loop: CASSLTGTATSYEQYF. The CDR3 region has the DNA TGTGCCAGCAGCCTTACCGGGACAGCAACTTCCTACGAGCAGTACTTC.

This clone was counted once. This sequence joins TRBV27 and TRBJ1-1; no clear D. Germline V lookup: CDR1 MNHEY, CDR2 SMNVEV (reference sequence). V lost 6 bases and J lost 1, with 3 bases in between. This CDR3 has 11 residues. The CDR3 protein is CASRGNTEAFF. CDR3 nucleotides: TGTGCCAGCAGAGGGAACACTGAAGCTTTCTTT.

The genes are TRBV18 and TRBJ1-4; D call uncertain. This CDR3 has 16 residues. The germline V and J ends were trimmed by 1 base and 4 bases, with 13 bases remaining between them. CDR1 is KGHSH and CDR2 is LQKENI in the germline V gene. The CDR3 is CASSPQSVFGNEKLFF. The CDR3 bases are TGTGCCAGCTCACCACAGAGCGTTTTTGGTAATGAAAAACTGTTTTTT.

The V gene is TRBV30, the J gene TRBJ2-6; D unresolved. The germline gives CDR1 GTSNPN, CDR2 SVGIG (reference sequence). Trimming took off 1 base at V and 0 bases at J, with 4 bases between the two ends. This CDR3 is built from 14 residues. This CDR3 reads CAWSAPSGANVLTF. The DNA for the CDR3 is TGTGCCTGGAGTGCCCCCTCTGGGGCCAACGTCCTGACTTTC. Looking up the rest from reference TRBV30 and TRBJ2-6 gives the full variable domain: SQTIHQWPATLVQPVGSPLSLECTVEGTSNPNLYWYRQAAGRGLQLLFYSVGIGQISSEVPQNLSASRPQDRQFILSSKKLLLSDSGFYLCAWSAPSGANVLTFGAGSRLTVL.

The chain combines TRBV29-1 with TRBJ1-2; maybe TRBD1 (6 bases). The CDR3 covers 15 residues. From germline, CDR1 is SQVTM and CDR2 ANQGSEA. Trimming shortened V by 0 bases and J by 8 bases, and 19 bases separated the two germline ends. CDR3 DNA: TGCAGCGTTGAAGATCTTCAGGCAGGGGTTGGGGGCTACACCTTC. Protein product: CSVEDLQAGVGGYTF.

The CDR3 coding sequence is TGTGCCAGCAGCTTAGGGGCGGACGAGCAGTACTTC. This encodes CASSLGADEQYF. The genes are TRBV7-8 and TRBJ2-7; D is uncertain. The CDR3 consists of 12 residues. With 1 base removed from V and 5 bases from J, the gap between germline ends came to 6 bases. The germline V gene encodes CDR1 SGHVS and CDR2 FQNEAQ.

This clone was picked up one time. J is TRBJ2-1 and V is TRBV19, with 8 bases that match TRBD1. V lost 3 bases, J lost 3 bases, and 4 bases stayed unmatched. This CDR3 has 15 amino acids. Per germline, CDR1 LNHDA and CDR2 SQIVND (reference sequence). Here the CDR3 reads CASSMGQVIYNEQFF. CDR3 nucleotides: TGTGCCAGTAGTATGGGACAGGTGATCTACAATGAGCAGTTCTTC. Using reference TRBV19 and TRBJ2-1 for the parts outside the CDR3, the full variable domain is DGGITQSPKYLFRKEGQNVTLSCEQNLNHDAMYWYRQDPGQGLRLIYYSQIVNDFQKGDIAEGYSVSREKKESFPLTVTSAQKNPTAFYLCASSMGQVIYNEQFFGPGTRLTVL.

The chain employs TRBV28 and TRBJ2-3; the match to TRBD2 covers 7 bases. This CDR3 is built from 17 residues. After removal of 4 bases from V and 2 bases from J, the junction contained 12 bases not matched to a gene. CDR1 is MDHEN and CDR2 is SYDVKM in the germline V gene. CDR3 sequence (DNA): TGTGCCAGCAGTTACCAACTGGGCGGGAGCCTCACAGATACGCAGTATTTT. This sequence encodes CASSYQLGGSLTDTQYF.

This clone has just a few counts. J is TRBJ1-1 and V is TRBV7-2, with D uncertain. The V gene's germline CDR1 is SGHTA and CDR2 FQGNSA. The germline V and J ends were trimmed by 3 bases and 3 bases, with 14 bases remaining between them. This CDR3 has 15 residues. In DNA form, the CDR3 reads TGTGCCAGCAGCTTGGGTTTTGGAAGTGACACTGAAGCTTTCTTT. Its protein product is CASSLGFGSDTEAFF.

The chain employs TRBV6-6 and TRBJ2-1, with unresolved D. The CDR3 is made up of 11 amino acids. Between the trimmed V and J ends, which lost 0 bases and 9 bases, there was a span of 3 bases. The germline CDR1 and CDR2 sequences are MNHNY and SVGAGI (reference sequence). This CDR3 is CASSYSGEQFF. DNA of the CDR3: TGTGCCAGCAGTTACTCGGGTGAGCAGTTCTTC.

The chain employs TRBV7-2 and TRBJ2-1; D is possibly TRBD1 (5 bases). CDR1 SGHTA and CDR2 FQGNSA come from the germline V gene. V lost 5 bases to trimming and J lost 3 bases, with 11 bases between them. The CDR3 runs 14 residues. The CDR3 reads CASSEDTNYNEQFF. The DNA for the CDR3 is TGTGCCAGCAGCGAGGACACTAACTACAATGAGCAGTTCTTC.

The DNA for the CDR3 is TGTGCCAGCAGCCTGGAGCCCACAGATACGCAGTATTTT. Its translation is CASSLEPTDTQYF. The chain combines TRBV5-6 with TRBJ2-3; D ambiguous. The CDR3 covers 13 residues. Germline V gives CDR1 SGHDT, CDR2 YYEEEE. Trimming pared 4 bases from V and 2 bases from J, leaving 8 bases between.

This clone has only a few counts. The CDR3 region is CAISDPGLAGDEQYF. The CDR3 bases are TGTGCCATCAGTGACCCGGGACTAGCGGGAGACGAGCAGTACTTC. The chain recombines TRBV10-3 with TRBJ2-7, with 14 positions matching TRBD2. The CDR3 loop spans 15 amino acids. V dropped 3 bases and J dropped 5; count of bases not matched to a gene: 3. Germline CDR1 and CDR2: ENHRY and SYGVKD.

V gene TRBV29-1 combines with J gene TRBJ2-5; either TRBD1 or TRBD2 may fit D (5 bases each). Trimming stripped 0 bases from V and 2 bases from J, with 13 bases between. Per germline, CDR1 SQVTM and CDR2 ANQGSEA. The CDR3 extends over 15 amino acids. In nucleotides, the CDR3 is TGCAGCGTTGAAGAATTGGGGGAGAATCAAGAGACCCAGTACTTC. Amino acids: CSVEELGENQETQYF.

The chain recombines TRBV7-3 with TRBJ2-1; 8 bases agree with TRBD1. With 4 bases clipped from V and 5 bases from J, the junction kept 4 bases outside the gene matches. From germline, CDR1 is SGHTA and CDR2 FQGTGA. This CDR3 has 14 residues. Here the CDR3 DNA reads TGTGCCAGCAGCTGGACACAGGGGGACAATGAGCAGTTCTTC. Translating gives CASSWTQGDNEQFF.

This clone came up once. The V gene is TRBV5-5, the J gene TRBJ1-5; TRBD1 is a possible D gene (6 bases). CDR3 length: 14 residues. V was pared by 4 bases and J by 0 bases, with 8 bases between. Germline V gene data show CDR1 as SGHKS and CDR2 as YYEKEE (reference sequence). The CDR3: CASSPDSSNQPQHF. Written as DNA, the CDR3 is TGTGCCAGCAGCCCGGACAGTAGCAATCAGCCCCAGCATTTT.